This T cell receptor (beta chain) was captured by sequencing in a study of T cells after yellow fever vaccination. Study information: When fractions had low cell numbers, they were prepared with SMART-Seq v4 Ultra Low Input.

Study observations and caveats: Subsequent booster samples again held most clones from primary vaccination (96% CD4, 85% to 90% CD8). One caveat is that FACS-sorted repertoires could contain abundant clonotypes contaminating from the bulk population.

Making TCR cDNA involved 5'RACE template switching, which added UMIs and a universal primer site. TCRdb used MiXCR to reprocess the 5' RACE reads, holding one entry per CDR3 protein. In the table there are about 260,000 distinct CDR3 sequences, around 4.9% of which are singletons. As to this clonotype: As yet, its antigen is unknown.

This CDR3 is built from 14 residues. V was pared by 5 bases and J by 6 bases, with 16 bases between. The chain recombines TRBV12-3 or TRBV12-4 with TRBJ1-2, with no clear D. This TCR came from a man between 18 and 35 years old who received the YFV17D yellow fever vaccine. This specimen consisted of CD4+ T cells sorted from PBMCs, obtained on the day of the yellow fever booster vaccination. The CDR3 nucleotides read TGTGCCAGCAGTCTCTCGCTAGGGATAAATGGCTACACCTTC. Its protein is CASSLSLGINGYTF.